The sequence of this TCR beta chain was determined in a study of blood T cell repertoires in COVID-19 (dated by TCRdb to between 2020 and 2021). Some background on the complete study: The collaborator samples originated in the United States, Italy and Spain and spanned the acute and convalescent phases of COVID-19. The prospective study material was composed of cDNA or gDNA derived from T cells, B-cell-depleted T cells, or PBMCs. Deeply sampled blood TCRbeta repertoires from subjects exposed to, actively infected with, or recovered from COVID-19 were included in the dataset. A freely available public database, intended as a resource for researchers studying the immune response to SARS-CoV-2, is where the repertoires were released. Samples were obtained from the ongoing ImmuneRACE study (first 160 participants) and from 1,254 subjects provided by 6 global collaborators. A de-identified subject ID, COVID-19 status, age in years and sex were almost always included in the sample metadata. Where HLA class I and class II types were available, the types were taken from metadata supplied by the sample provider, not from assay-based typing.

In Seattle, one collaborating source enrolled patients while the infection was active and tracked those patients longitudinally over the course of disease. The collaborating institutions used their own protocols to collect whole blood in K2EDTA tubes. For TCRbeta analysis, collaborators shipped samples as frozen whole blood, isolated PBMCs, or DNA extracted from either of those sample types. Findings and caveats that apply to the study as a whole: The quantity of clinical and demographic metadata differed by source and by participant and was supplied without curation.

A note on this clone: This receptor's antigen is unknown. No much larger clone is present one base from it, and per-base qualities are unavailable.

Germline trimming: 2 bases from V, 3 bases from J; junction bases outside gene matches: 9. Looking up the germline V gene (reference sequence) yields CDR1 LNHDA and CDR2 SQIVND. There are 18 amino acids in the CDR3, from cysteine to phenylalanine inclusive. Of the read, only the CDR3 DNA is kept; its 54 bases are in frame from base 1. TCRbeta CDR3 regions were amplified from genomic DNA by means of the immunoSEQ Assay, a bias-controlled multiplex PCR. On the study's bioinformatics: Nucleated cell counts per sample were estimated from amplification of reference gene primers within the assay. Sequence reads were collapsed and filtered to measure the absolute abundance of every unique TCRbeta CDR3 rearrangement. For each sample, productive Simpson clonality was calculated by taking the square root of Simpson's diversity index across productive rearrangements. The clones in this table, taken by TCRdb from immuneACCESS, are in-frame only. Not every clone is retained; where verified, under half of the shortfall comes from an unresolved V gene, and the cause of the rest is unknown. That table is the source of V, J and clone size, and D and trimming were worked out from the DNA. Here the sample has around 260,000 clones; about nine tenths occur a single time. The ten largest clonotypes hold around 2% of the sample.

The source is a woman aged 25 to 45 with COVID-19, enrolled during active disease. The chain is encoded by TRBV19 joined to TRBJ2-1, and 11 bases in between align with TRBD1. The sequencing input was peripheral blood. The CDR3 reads CASSITGTGGWVYNEQFF. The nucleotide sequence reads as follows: TGTGCCAGTAGTATAACCGGGACAGGGGGTTGGGTCTACAATGAGCAGTTCTTC. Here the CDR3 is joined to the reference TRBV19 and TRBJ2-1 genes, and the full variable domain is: DGGITQSPKYLFRKEGQNVTLSCEQNLNHDAMYWYRQDPGQGLRLIYYSQIVNDFQKGDIAEGYSVSREKKESFPLTVTSAQKNPTAFYLCASSITGTGGWVYNEQFFGPGTRLTVL.